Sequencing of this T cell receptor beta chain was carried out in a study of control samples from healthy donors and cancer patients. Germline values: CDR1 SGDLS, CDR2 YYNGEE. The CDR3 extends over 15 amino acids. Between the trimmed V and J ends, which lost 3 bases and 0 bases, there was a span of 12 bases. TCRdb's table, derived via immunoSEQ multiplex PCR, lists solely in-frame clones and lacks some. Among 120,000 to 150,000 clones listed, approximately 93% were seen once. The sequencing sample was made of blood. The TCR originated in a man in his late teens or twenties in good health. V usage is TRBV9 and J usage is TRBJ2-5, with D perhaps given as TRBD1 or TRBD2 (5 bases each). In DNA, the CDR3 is TGTGCCAGCAGCGCCCGGGACGAGTACCAAGAGACCCAGTACTTC. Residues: CASSARDEYQETQYF. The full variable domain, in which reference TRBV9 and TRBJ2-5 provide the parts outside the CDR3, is DSGVTQTPKHLITATGQRVTLRCSPRSGDLSVYWYQQSLDQGLQFLIQYYNGEERAKGNILERFSAQQFPDLHSELNLSSLELGDSALYFCASSARDEYQETQYFGPGTRLLVL.